Here is one T cell receptor (beta chain) with its context. J was trimmed by 7 bases and V by 8 bases; bases with no gene match: 17. Germline V gene lookup returns CDR1 GTSNPN and CDR2 SVGIG (reference sequence). The CDR3 consists of 16 residues. Source study methods: Reference gene primer amplification yielded estimated nucleated cell counts. Measured with immunoSEQ multiplex PCR; TCRdb has only the in-frame clones, and not every one. The V and J calls and clone size were taken over from that table, and D and trimming were inferred from the DNA. This table holds over 150,000 clones, 65% to 90% found once. This record comes from a study of blood T cell repertoires in COVID-19. Across the whole study: Donors in the United States, Italy and Spain gave samples during acute or convalescent COVID-19. The cDNA or gDNA used as material had been derived from T cells, B-cell-depleted T cells, or PBMCs.

Enrolment of Seattle patients took place during active infection, and they were followed longitudinally. Material: peripheral blood. The clonotype originates from a woman aged 55-69 years with COVID-19, enrolled during active disease. This chain joins TRBV30 and TRBJ2-2; 9 positions agree with TRBD2. The CDR3 nucleotides read TGTGCCCTAGGGGTAACACTAGCGGGTAATCACGGGGAGCTGTTTTTT. It codes for CALGVTLAGNHGELFF.